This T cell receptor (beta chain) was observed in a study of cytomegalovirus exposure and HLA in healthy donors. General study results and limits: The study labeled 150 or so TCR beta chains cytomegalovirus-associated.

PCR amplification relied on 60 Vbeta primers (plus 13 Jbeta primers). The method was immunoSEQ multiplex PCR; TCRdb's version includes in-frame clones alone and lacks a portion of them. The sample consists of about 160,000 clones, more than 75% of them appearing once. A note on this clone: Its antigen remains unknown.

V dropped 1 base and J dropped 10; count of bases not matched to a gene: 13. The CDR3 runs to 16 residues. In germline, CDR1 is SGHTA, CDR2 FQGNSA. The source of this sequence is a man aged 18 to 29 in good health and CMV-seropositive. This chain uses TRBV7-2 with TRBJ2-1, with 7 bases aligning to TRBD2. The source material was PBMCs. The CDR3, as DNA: TGTGCCAGCAGCTTAGGGTGGGGGGGTGCTTTGATGGAGCAGTTCTTC. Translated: CASSLGWGGALMEQFF.